This T cell receptor (beta chain) is from a study of Ad26.COV2.S vaccination and SARS-CoV-2 variants. Study results and caveats: Vaccinees reportedly had broad spike-specific CD8+ and CD4+ T cell responses.

Germline V CDR1 and CDR2: SGHDT, YYEEEE. With 8 bases removed from V and 2 bases from J, the gap between germline ends came to 12 bases. The CDR3 runs to 13 residues. For this clone: Its antigen is still unknown.

TCRdb's copy holds only in-frame clones and misses some; the assay was immunoSEQ multiplex PCR. The sample consists of around 140,000 clones, approximately 90% of them appearing once. The chain has TRBV5-6 and TRBJ2-3; the D is unclear. The sample consisted of peripheral blood, taken after recovery from COVID-19. This receptor was identified in a human donor who had recovered from COVID-19. CDR3 in DNA: TGTGCCAGTACGGAGCAGAACACAGATACGCAGTATTTT. Amino acid sequence: CASTEQNTDTQYF.